The sequence of this T cell receptor beta chain was determined in a study of blood T cell repertoires in COVID-19. Study-wide background: The samples span acute and convalescent COVID-19 from the United States, Italy and Spain. Nucleic acid was either cDNA or gDNA, and it came from T cells, B-cell-depleted T cells, or PBMCs.

In the original processing: Estimates of nucleated cell counts were drawn from the amplification of reference gene primers. This table comes from immunoSEQ multiplex PCR, and its TCRdb copy is limited to in-frame clones, with some not included. V and J calls and clone size are those listed in that table; D and trimming were worked out from the DNA. The sample consists of around 270,000 clones, around 86% of them appearing once. The CDR3 length is 14 residues. Trimming left V 5 bases short and J 1 base short, with 9 bases between. CDR1 is SEHNR, CDR2 FQNEAQ, per germline (reference sequence). The rearrangement links TRBV7-9 to TRBJ1-5; D remains ambiguous. This clonotype originated in a man aged 35 to 55 who had recovered from COVID-19. Sample: peripheral blood. The CDR3 loop is CASSPTESNQPQHF. The DNA for the CDR3 is TGTGCCAGCAGCCCAACGGAGAGCAATCAGCCCCAGCATTTT.